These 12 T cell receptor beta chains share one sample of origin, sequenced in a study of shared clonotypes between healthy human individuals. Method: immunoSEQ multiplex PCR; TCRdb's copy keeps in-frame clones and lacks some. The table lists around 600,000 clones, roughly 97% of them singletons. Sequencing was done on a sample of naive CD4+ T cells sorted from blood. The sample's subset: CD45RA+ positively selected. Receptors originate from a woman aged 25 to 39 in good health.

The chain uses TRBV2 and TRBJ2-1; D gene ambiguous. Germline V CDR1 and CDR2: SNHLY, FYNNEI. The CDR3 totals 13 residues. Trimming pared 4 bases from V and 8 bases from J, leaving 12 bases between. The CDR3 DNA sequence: TGTGCCAGCAGTGTCGATTTCCGTCATGAGCAGTTCTTC. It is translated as CASSVDFRHEQFF.

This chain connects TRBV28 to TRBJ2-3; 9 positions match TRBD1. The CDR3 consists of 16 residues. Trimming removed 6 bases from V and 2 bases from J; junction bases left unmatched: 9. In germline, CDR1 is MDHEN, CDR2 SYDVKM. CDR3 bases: TGTGCCAGCAGGACCACGACAGGGGGTTTCACAGATACGCAGTATTTT. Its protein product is CASRTTTGGFTDTQYF.

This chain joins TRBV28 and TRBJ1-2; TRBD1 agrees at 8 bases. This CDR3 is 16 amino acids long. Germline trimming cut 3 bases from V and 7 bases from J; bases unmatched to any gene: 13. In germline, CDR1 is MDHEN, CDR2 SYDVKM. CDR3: CASSLTAHRGGAGYTF. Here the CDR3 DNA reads TGTGCCAGCAGTTTGACAGCTCACAGGGGGGGAGCTGGCTACACCTTC.

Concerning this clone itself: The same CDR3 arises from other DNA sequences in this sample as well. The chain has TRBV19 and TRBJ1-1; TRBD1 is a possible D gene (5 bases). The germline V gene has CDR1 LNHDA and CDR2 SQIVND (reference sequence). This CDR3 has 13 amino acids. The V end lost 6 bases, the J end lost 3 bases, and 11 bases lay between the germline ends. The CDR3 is CASSGQGDTEAFF. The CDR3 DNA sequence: TGTGCCAGTAGCGGACAAGGGGACACTGAAGCTTTCTTT.

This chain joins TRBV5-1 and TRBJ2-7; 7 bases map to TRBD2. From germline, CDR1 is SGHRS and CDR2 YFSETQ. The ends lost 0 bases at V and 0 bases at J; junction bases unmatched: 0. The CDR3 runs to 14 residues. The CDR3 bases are TGCGCCAGCAGCTTGGGGACTAGCTCCTACGAGCAGTACTTC. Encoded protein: CASSLGTSSYEQYF.

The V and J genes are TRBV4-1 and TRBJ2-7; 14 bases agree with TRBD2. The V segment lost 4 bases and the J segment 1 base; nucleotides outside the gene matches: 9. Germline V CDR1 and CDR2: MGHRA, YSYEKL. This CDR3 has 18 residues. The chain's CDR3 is CASSPRPGLAGASYEQYF. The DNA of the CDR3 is TGCGCCAGCAGCCCACGCCCGGGACTAGCGGGAGCTTCCTACGAGCAGTACTTC.

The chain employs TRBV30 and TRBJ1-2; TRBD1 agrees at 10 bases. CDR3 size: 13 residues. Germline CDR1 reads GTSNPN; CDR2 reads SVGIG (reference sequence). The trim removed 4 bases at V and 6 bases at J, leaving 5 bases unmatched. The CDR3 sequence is CAWMTGGFHGYTF. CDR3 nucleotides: TGTGCCTGGATGACAGGGGGCTTCCATGGCTACACCTTC.

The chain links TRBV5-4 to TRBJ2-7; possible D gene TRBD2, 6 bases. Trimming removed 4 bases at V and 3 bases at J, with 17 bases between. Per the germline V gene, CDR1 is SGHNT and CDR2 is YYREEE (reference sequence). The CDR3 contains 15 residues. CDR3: CASSTFGRRDYEQYF. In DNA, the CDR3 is TGTGCCAGCAGCACCTTTGGGAGGCGGGACTACGAGCAGTACTTC.

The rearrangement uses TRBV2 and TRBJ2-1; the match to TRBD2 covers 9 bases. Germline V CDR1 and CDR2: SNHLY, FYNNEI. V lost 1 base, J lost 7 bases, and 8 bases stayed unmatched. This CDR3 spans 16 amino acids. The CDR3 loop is CASSEDLRLADNEQFF. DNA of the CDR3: TGTGCCAGCAGTGAAGATCTAAGACTAGCGGATAATGAGCAGTTCTTC. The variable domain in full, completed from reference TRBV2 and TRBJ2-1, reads EPEVTQTPSHQVTQMGQEVILRCVPISNHLYFYWYRQILGQKVEFLVSFYNNEISEKSEIFDDQFSVERPDGSNFTLKIRSTKLEDSAMYFCASSEDLRLADNEQFFGPGTRLTVL.

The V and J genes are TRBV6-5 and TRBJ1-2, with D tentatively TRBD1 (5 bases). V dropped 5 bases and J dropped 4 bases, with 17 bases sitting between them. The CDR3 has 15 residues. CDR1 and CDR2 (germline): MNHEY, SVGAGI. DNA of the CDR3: TGTGCCAGCAGTACCCTCGACAGAATCGGCTATGGCTACACCTTC. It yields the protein CASSTLDRIGYGYTF.

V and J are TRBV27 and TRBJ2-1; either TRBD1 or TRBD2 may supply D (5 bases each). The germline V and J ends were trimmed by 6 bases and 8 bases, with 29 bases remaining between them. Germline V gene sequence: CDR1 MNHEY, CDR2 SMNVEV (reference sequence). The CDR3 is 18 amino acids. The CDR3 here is CASSPGARGTRSLYEQFF. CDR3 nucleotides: TGTGCCAGCAGCCCCGGGGCCCGCGGTACGCGCAGCCTTTATGAGCAGTTCTTC.

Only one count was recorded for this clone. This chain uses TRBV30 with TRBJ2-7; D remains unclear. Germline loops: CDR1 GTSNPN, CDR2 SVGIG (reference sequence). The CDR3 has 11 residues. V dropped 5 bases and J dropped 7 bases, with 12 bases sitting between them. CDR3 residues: CAWGKGLEQYF. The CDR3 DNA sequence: TGTGCCTGGGGTAAAGGGTTGGAGCAGTACTTC. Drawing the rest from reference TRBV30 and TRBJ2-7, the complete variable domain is SQTIHQWPATLVQPVGSPLSLECTVEGTSNPNLYWYRQAAGRGLQLLFYSVGIGQISSEVPQNLSASRPQDRQFILSSKKLLLSDSGFYLCAWGKGLEQYFGPGTRLTVT.